A selection of T cell receptor beta chains follows, all from one sample in a study of OX40 agonist ivuxolimab in advanced cancers. TCRdb's copy holds only in-frame clones and misses some; the assay was immunoSEQ multiplex PCR. Among about 60,000 clones listed, about 85% were seen once. The sample in question was CD4+ or CD8+ T cells sorted from blood, obtained in a trial of the OX40 agonist ivuxolimab. Every receptor here comes from an adult with an advanced solid tumor such as melanoma, head and neck, liver or kidney cancer. CDR3s include the opening cysteine and the closing phenylalanine or tryptophan. Fields, in order: J gene, V gene, CDR3 protein.

j_gene: TRBJ2-1
v_gene: TRBV27
CDR3aa: CASSPGLAVYNEQFF

j_gene: TRBJ2-5
v_gene: TRBV6-1
CDR3aa: CASGGAGNQETQYF

j_gene: TRBJ2-6
v_gene: TRBV6-6
CDR3aa: CASKKQSGANVLTF

j_gene: TRBJ2-7
v_gene: TRBV29-1
CDR3aa: CSVEASATEQYF

j_gene: TRBJ1-5
v_gene: TRBV15
CDR3aa: CATSRDPWEGAFQPQHF

j_gene: TRBJ1-1
v_gene: TRBV30
CDR3aa: CAWRILSSGNTEAFF

j_gene: TRBJ2-1
v_gene: TRBV7-3
CDR3aa: CASSLTTNEQFF

j_gene: TRBJ1-4
v_gene: TRBV6-1
CDR3aa: CASSGGQVVEKLFF

j_gene: TRBJ2-6
v_gene: TRBV28
CDR3aa: CASSPLSSGANVLTF

j_gene: TRBJ2-7
v_gene: TRBV7-2
CDR3aa: CASSSHAMTAQTYEQYF

j_gene: TRBJ2-7
v_gene: TRBV9
CDR3aa: CASTLRASSGEQYF

j_gene: TRBJ2-7
v_gene: TRBV5-1
CDR3aa: CASSGTGWNSYEQYF

j_gene: TRBJ2-2
v_gene: TRBV10-2
CDR3aa: CASSGQGYTGELFF

j_gene: TRBJ1-5
v_gene: TRBV7-7
CDR3aa: CASSHSPAGRQVWDQPQHF

j_gene: TRBJ1-6
v_gene: TRBV10-3
CDR3aa: CAISESVGGGNSPLHF

j_gene: TRBJ2-1
v_gene: TRBV9
CDR3aa: CASSATESSYNEQFF

j_gene: TRBJ1-6
v_gene: TRBV15
CDR3aa: CATSSGPTTPLHF

j_gene: TRBJ2-3
v_gene: TRBV18
CDR3aa: CASSPPLGTDTQYF

j_gene: TRBJ2-7
v_gene: TRBV27
CDR3aa: CASRMDRSSYEQYF

j_gene: TRBJ1-1
v_gene: TRBV10-3
CDR3aa: CASWGGLNTEAFF

j_gene: TRBJ1-2
v_gene: TRBV6-5
CDR3aa: CASSYSGTSANYGYTF

j_gene: TRBJ2-5
v_gene: TRBV6-6
CDR3aa: CASNRQGETQYF

j_gene: TRBJ1-2
v_gene: TRBV4-1
CDR3aa: CASSQEGFGQGFGYTF

j_gene: TRBJ2-2
v_gene: TRBV18
CDR3aa: CASSLPRGQGPGELFF

j_gene: TRBJ2-7
v_gene: TRBV5-1
CDR3aa: CASRRQAGTHYEQYF

j_gene: TRBJ2-5
v_gene: TRBV15
CDR3aa: CATSRDKGVQETQYF